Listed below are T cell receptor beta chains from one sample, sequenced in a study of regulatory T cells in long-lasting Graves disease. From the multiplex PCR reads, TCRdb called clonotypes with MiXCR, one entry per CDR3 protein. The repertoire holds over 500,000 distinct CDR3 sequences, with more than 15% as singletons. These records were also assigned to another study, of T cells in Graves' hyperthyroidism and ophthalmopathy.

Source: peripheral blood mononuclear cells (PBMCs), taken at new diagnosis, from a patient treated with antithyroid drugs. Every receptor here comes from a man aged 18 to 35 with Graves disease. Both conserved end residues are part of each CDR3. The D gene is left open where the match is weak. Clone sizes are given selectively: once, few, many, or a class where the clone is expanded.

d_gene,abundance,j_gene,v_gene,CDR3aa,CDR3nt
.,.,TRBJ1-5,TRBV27,CASSPIPGTRNQPQHF,TGTGCCAGCAGTCCAATTCCCGGAACTCGTAATCAGCCCCAGCATTTT
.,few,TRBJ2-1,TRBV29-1,CSVGLAEQFF,TGCAGCGTGGGCCTCGCGGAGCAGTTCTTC
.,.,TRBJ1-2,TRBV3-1,CASSPRDGYGYTF,TGTGCCAGCAGCCCTCGGGACGGCTATGGCTACACCTTC
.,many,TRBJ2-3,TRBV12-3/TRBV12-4,CASSNTDTQYF,TGTGCCAGCAGCAACACAGATACGCAGTATTTT
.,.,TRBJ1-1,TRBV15,CATSRARGPTHTEAFF,TGTGCCACCAGCAGAGCGCGGGGCCCTACCCACACTGAAGCTTTCTTT
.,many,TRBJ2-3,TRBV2,CASLGSYTDTQYF,TGTGCCAGCCTTGGCAGCTACACAGATACGCAGTATTTT
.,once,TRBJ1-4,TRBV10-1,CASSESPLEKLFF,TGCGCCAGCAGTGAGTCCCCACTTGAAAAACTGTTTTTT
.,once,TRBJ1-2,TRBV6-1,CASRGARYYGYTF,TGTGCCAGCAGGGGGGCTCGTTACTATGGCTACACCTTC
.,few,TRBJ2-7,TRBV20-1,CSARVPGASSYEQYF,TGCAGTGCTAGAGTCCCTGGGGCCAGCTCCTACGAGCAGTACTTC
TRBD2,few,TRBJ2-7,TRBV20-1,CSAGRSGTRSYEQYF,TGCAGTGCCGGAAGGAGCGGGACCCGCTCCTACGAGCAGTACTTC
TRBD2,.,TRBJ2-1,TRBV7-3,CASSSPLDAGVVHNEQFF,TGTGCCAGCAGCTCACCGCTTGACGCGGGAGTGGTACACAATGAGCAGTTCTTC
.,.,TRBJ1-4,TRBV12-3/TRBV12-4,CASSLGSGDWEKLFF,TGTGCCAGCAGTTTAGGGAGTGGGGATTGGGAAAAACTGTTTTTT
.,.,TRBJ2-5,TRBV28,CASSQQILVGTQYF,TGTGCCAGCAGCCAACAAATACTTGTGGGGACCCAGTACTTC
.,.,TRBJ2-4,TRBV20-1,CSARDNWAGQNIQYF,TGCAGTGCTAGAGATAATTGGGCAGGGCAAAACATTCAGTACTTC
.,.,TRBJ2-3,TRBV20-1,CSAAHTGRSTDTQYF,TGCAGTGCTGCACATACAGGAAGAAGCACAGATACGCAGTATTTT
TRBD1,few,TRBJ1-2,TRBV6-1,CASRKDRGDGYTF,TGTGCCAGCAGGAAGGACAGGGGCGATGGCTACACCTTC
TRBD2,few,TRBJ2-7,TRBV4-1,CASSQTLAGPWLIEQYF,TGCGCCAGCAGCCAAACGCTAGCGGGGCCCTGGTTAATCGAGCAGTACTTC
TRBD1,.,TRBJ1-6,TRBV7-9,CATHSGTGSPLHF,TGTGCCACCCACAGCGGGACAGGGTCACCCCTCCACTTT
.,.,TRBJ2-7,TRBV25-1,CASSGTATTYEQYF,TGTGCCAGCAGTGGGACAGCCACGACCTACGAGCAGTACTTC
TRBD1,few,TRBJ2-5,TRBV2,CASSRPTGGGETQYF,TGTGCCAGCAGTCGACCAACAGGGGGCGGTGAGACCCAGTACTTC
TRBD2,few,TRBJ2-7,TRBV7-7,CASSEGTSGAYEQYF,TGTGCTAGCAGCGAGGGGACTAGCGGGGCCTACGAGCAGTACTTC
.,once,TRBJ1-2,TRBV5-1,CASRPQGSWDANYGYTF,TGCGCCAGCAGACCCCAGGGGAGCTGGGACGCTAACTATGGCTACACCTTC
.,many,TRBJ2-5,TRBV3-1,CASSQAGAETQYF,TGTGCCAGCAGCCAAGCGGGAGCCGAGACCCAGTACTTC
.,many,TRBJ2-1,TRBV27,CASSLSGQGWEQFF,TGTGCCAGCAGTTTATCAGGGCAGGGCTGGGAGCAGTTCTTC
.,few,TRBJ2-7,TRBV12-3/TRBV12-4,CASSWRAGSGYEQYF,TGTGCCAGCAGCTGGCGTGCAGGGTCCGGCTACGAGCAGTACTTC
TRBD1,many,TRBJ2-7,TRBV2,CASSEGQGGSYEQYF,TGCGCCAGCAGCGAAGGACAGGGCGGCTCCTACGAGCAGTACTTC
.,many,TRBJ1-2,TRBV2,CASREGTGYTF,TGTGCCAGCAGGGAGGGTACCGGCTACACCTTC
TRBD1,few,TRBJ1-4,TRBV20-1,CSARPGQGNEKLFF,TGCAGTGCAAGACCGGGACAGGGGAATGAAAAACTGTTTTTT
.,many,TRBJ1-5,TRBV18,CASSAGQPINQPQHF,TGTGCCAGCTCGGCTGGACAGCCTATCAATCAGCCCCAGCATTTT
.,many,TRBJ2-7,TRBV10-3,CAIRFGYGHPYEQYF,TGTGCCATCAGATTTGGGTACGGCCATCCCTACGAGCAGTACTTC
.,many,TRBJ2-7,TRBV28,CASSTRRGTSSYEQYF,TGTGCCAGCAGCACCCGGAGGGGAACTAGCAGCTACGAGCAGTACTTC
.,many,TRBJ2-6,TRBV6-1,CASSDVRGHSSGANVLTF,TGTGCCAGCAGTGACGTGAGGGGACACAGCTCTGGGGCCAACGTCCTGACTTTC
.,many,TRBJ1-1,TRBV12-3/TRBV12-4,CASSTRGLNTEAFF,TGTGCCAGCAGTACGAGGGGCTTGAACACTGAAGCTTTCTTT
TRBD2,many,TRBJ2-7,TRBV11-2,CASSSTGRYYEQYF,TGTGCCAGCAGCTCAACCGGGAGGTACTACGAGCAGTACTTC
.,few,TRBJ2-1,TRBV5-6,CASSLSSGTPYNEQFF,TGTGCCAGCAGCTTGAGTAGCGGCACACCCTACAATGAGCAGTTCTTC
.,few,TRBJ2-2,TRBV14,CASSHPAGNTGELFF,TGTGCCAGCAGCCACCCCGCCGGGAACACCGGGGAGCTGTTTTTT
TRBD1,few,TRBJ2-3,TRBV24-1,CATSEDRLLQTDTQYF,TGTGCCACCAGTGAGGACAGGTTGTTGCAGACAGATACGCAGTATTTT
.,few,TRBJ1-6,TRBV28,CASGTGPPYNSPLHF,TGTGCCAGCGGAACAGGGCCGCCCTATAATTCACCCCTCCACTTT
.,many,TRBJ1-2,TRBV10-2,CASSDSLYGYTF,TGCGCCAGCAGTGATTCGCTCTATGGCTACACCTTC
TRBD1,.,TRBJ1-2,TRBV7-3,CASSLVQGGGYGYTF,TGTGCCAGCAGCTTAGTTCAGGGGGGCGGCTATGGCTACACCTTC
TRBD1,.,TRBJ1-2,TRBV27,CASSLVGQGVYGYTF,TGTGCCAGCAGTCTCGTTGGACAGGGGGTTTATGGCTACACCTTC
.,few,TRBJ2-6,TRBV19,CASSRRGDRFSGANVLTF,TGTGCCAGTAGCCGCCGCGGGGACCGATTCTCTGGGGCCAACGTCCTGACTTTC
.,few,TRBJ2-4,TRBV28,CASNTYGEAKNIQYF,TGTGCCAGCAACACCTATGGGGAGGCCAAAAACATTCAGTACTTC
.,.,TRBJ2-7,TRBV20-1,CSAGRDRVDEQYF,TGCAGTGCCGGGAGGGACAGGGTAGACGAGCAGTACTTC
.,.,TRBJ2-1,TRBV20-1,CSARTEEGASYNEQFF,TGCAGTGCTAGAACCGAGGAGGGGGCCTCCTACAATGAGCAGTTCTTC
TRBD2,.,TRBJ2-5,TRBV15,CATSSWTSGTETQYF,TGTGCCACCAGCAGTTGGACTAGCGGGACGGAGACCCAGTACTTC
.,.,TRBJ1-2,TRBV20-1,CSASVVGDYGYTF,TGCAGTGCTAGTGTTGTAGGGGACTATGGCTACACCTTC
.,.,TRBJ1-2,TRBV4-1,CASRPRGDYGYTF,TGCGCCAGCAGACCCCGGGGGGACTATGGCTACACCTTC
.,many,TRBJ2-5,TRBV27,CASSTRQTGATQYF,TGTGCCAGCAGTACTCGTCAGACTGGAGCGACCCAGTACTTC
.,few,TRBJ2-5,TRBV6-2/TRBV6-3,CASSQQGVRETQYF,TGTGCCAGCAGCCAACAGGGTGTGAGAGAGACCCAGTACTTC
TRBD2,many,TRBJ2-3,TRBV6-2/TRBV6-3,CASSYSSAGASNTDTQYF,TGTGCCAGCAGTTACTCGTCAGCGGGGGCCTCCAACACAGATACGCAGTATTTT
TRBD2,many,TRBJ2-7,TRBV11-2,CASSLASSGSGEQYF,TGTGCCAGCAGCTTAGCATCTAGCGGGAGTGGCGAGCAGTACTTC
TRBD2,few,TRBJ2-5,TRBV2,CASMWLAGRFSRGETQYF,TGTGCCAGCATGTGGCTAGCGGGTAGATTTTCCCGGGGAGAGACCCAGTACTTC
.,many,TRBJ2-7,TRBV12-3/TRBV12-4,CASSGLRGGEQYF,TGTGCCAGCTCGGGACTCCGTGGCGGCGAGCAGTACTTC
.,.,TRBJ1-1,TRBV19,CASSPYDIRRKNTEAFF,TGTGCCAGTAGTCCCTACGACATTCGGCGCAAGAACACTGAAGCTTTCTTT
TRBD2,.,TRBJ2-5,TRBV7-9,CASSLSGVSGRETQYF,TGTGCCAGCAGCTTAAGTGGAGTTAGCGGGAGGGAGACCCAGTACTTC
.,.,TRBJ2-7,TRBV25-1,CASGGGSGQYF,TGTGCCAGCGGAGGGGGGAGCGGGCAGTACTTC